This T cell receptor (beta chain) was recorded in a study of post-analysis software for immune sequencing data. Study-level results: Elevated frequency relative to controls characterized roughly five TRBV segments in patients, TRBV5-6, TRBV5-1 and TRBV20-1 among them.

Turning to this clonotype: Antigen: not known.

Presence of unique molecular identifiers characterized the TCR beta cDNA libraries. TCRdb recomputed calls from the PCR reads with MiXCR, one row per CDR3 protein. Among hundreds of thousands of distinct CDR3 sequences listed, 39% were seen once. V lost 0 bases and J lost 10; bases outside the gene matches: 5. The CDR3 is 15 residues long. Germline assignment: CDR1 MNHEY and CDR2 SVGAGI. The TCR originated in a girl under 10 years old with multiple sclerosis. Sequenced sample: blood. This sequence joins TRBV6-5 and TRBJ1-6, with 8 nucleotides matching TRBD1. This chain's CDR3 is CASSYSGTGQSPLHF. In nucleotides, the CDR3 is TGTGCCAGCAGTTACTCCGGGACAGGCCAATCACCCCTCCACTTT.